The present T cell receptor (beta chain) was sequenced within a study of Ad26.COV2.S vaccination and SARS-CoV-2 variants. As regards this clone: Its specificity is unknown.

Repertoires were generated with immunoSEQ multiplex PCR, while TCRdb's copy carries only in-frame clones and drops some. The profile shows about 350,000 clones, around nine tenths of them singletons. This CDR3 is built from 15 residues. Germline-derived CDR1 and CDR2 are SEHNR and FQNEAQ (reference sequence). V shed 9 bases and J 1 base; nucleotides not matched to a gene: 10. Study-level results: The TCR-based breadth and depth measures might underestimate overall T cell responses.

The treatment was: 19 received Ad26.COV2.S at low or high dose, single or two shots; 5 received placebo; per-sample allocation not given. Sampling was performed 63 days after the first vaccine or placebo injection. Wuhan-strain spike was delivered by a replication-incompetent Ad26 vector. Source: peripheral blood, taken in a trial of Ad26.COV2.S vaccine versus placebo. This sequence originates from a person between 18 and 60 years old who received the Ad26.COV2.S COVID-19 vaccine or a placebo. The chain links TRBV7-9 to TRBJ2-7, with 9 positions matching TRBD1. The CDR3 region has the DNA TGTGCCAGTAAGAGGGGCGGGACAGGGTCCTACGAGCAGTACTTC. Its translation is CASKRGGTGSYEQYF.